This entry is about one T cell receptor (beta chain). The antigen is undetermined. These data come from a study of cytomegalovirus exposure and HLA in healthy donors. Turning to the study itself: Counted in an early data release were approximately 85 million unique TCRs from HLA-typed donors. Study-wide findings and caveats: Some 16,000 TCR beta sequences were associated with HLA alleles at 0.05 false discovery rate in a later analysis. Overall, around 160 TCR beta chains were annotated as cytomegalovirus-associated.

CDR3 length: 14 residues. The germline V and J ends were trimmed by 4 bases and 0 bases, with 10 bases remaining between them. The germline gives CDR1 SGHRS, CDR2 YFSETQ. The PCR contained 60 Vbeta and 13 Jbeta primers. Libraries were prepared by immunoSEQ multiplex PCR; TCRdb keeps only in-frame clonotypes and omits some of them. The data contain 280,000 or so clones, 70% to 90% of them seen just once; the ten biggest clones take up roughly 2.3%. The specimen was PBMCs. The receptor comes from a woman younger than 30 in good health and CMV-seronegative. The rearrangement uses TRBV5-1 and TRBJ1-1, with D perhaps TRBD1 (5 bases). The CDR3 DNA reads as TGCGCCAGCAGCAGGGGCGGCTTGAACACTGAAGCTTTCTTT. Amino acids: CASSRGGLNTEAFF. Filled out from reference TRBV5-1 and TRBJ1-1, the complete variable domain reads KAGVTQTPRYLIKTRGQQVTLSCSPISGHRSVSWYQQTPGQGLQFLFEYFSETQRNKGNFPGRFSGRQFSNSRSEMNVSTLELGDSALYLCASSRGGLNTEAFFGQGTRLTVV.